These 20 T cell receptor beta chains came from one sample sequenced in a study of molecular identifiers for immune sequencing clone quantification. Each CDR3 protein gets one entry after TCRdb re-called the PCR reads with MiXCR. The repertoire consists of 88,000 or so distinct CDR3 sequences, with 21% occurring once and the leading ten covering more than 0.85%. The specimen was naive CD8+ T cells from blood, with Jurkat cell RNA spiked in. Subset reported: FACS-sorted CD8+CD4-CCR7+CD45RA+ naive T cells. Source of these receptors: a human donor in good health. Some libraries in this study had Jurkat cell RNA spiked in.

This clonotype showed up just a few times. The genes are TRBV28 and TRBJ2-3; tentatively, D is TRBD1 (6 bases). Trimming took off 4 bases at V and 5 bases at J, with 16 bases between the two ends. The CDR3 runs to 15 residues. CDR1 and CDR2 (germline): MDHEN, SYDVKM. CDR3 protein: CASSSGTTTRDTQYF. CDR3 nucleotides: TGTGCCAGCAGTTCCGGGACAACTACTCGAGATACGCAGTATTTT.

Details on this clonotype: This may come from a read error, since a much larger clone is one base off. The rearrangement links TRBV27 to TRBJ2-7; D may be TRBD1 or TRBD2 (5 bases each). The germline V gene encodes CDR1 MNHEY and CDR2 SMNVEV (reference sequence). CDR3 length: 16 residues. DNA of the CDR3: TGTGCCGGCAGGACAATCCTAGGGAGCTCACCGGACGAGCAGTACTTC. Translated, it gives CAGRTILGSSPDEQYF.

This clonotype appeared many times. The V call is TRBV19, the J call TRBJ1-1; possibly TRBD1 for D (6 bases). The CDR3 loop spans 12 amino acids. Trimming shortened V by 7 bases and J by 3 bases, and 9 bases separated the two germline ends. The germline CDR1 and CDR2 sequences are LNHDA and SQIVND (reference sequence). This CDR3 reads CASTRGHTEAFF. The CDR3 DNA is TGTGCCAGTACCCGGGGGCACACTGAAGCTTTCTTT.

Notes on this clonotype: This likely comes from a read error, as the CDR3 has no conserved phenylalanine or tryptophan at its end. This chain connects TRBV2 to TRBJ2-3, with TRBD2 identical over 10 bases. V trimming: 11 bases; J trimming: 2 bases; junction bases outside the gene matches: 7. The CDR3 spans 14 residues. Germline V lookup: CDR1 SNHLY, CDR2 FYNNEI. The CDR3 protein is CASPGTSDTDTQYL. The CDR3 nucleotides are TGTGCCTCACCCGGGACTAGCGACACAGATACGCAGTATCTT.

This clonotype showed up many times. V gene TRBV12-3 or TRBV12-4 combines with J gene TRBJ2-3; D ambiguous. V was pared by 5 bases and J by 0 bases, with 6 bases between. The CDR3 is 13 residues long. Here the CDR3 DNA reads TGTGCCAGCAGTCAAACGAGCACAGATACGCAGTATTTT. Its protein product is CASSQTSTDTQYF.

This clonotype was detected many times. V and J are TRBV3-1 and TRBJ1-2; D is unclear. The CDR3 has 16 residues. Germline V gene data show CDR1 as LGHDT and CDR2 as YNNKEL (reference sequence). Trimming took off 2 bases at V and 0 bases at J, with 13 bases between the two ends. This chain's CDR3 is CASSQWEGSTNYGYTF. CDR3 nucleotide sequence: TGTGCCAGCAGCCAATGGGAGGGAAGCACTAACTATGGCTACACCTTC.

A few counts support this clonotype. The chain uses TRBV7-3 and TRBJ2-2; D is uncertain. Germline CDR1 reads SGHTA; CDR2 reads FQGTGA. V lost 5 bases to trimming and J lost 0 bases, with 16 bases between them. CDR3 length: 17 residues. CDR3 sequence reads: CASSDLPAVANTGELFF. The CDR3 DNA reads TGTGCCAGCAGCGACTTGCCGGCAGTCGCGAACACCGGGGAGCTGTTTTTT.

The rearrangement joins TRBV27 to TRBJ1-4; 7 bases fit TRBD1. The CDR3 sequence is 15 residues long. J was trimmed by 6 bases and V by 4 bases; bases with no gene match: 8. Looked up from germline, CDR1 is MNHEY and CDR2 is SMNVEV (reference sequence). The CDR3 sequence is CASSYRRDSYEKLFF. The CDR3 bases are TGTGCCAGCAGTTACCGCCGGGACAGTTATGAAAAACTGTTTTTT.

The CDR3 sequence: CASPFSQVVSSTGELFF. CDR3 DNA sequence: TGTGCCAGCCCATTCAGCCAGGTGGTCTCGAGCACCGGGGAGCTGTTTTTT. V gene TRBV27 combines with J gene TRBJ2-2, with D uncertain. From germline, CDR1 is MNHEY and CDR2 SMNVEV (reference sequence). V lost 8 bases to trimming and J lost 4 bases, with 23 bases between them. The CDR3 covers 17 residues.

Worth noting for this clonotype: The junction and the germline gene differ at one end; a read error may be behind it. The chain joins TRBV28 to TRBJ2-7; 8 bases align to TRBD1. The germline V gene has CDR1 MDHEN and CDR2 SYDVKM. CDR3 length: 16 residues. As DNA, the CDR3 is TGTGCCAGCAGTACCGGAGGGACAGGAAGCTCCTACGAGCAGCACTTC. Protein product: CASSTGGTGSSYEQHF.

A few counts support this clonotype. This sequence joins TRBV29-1 and TRBJ1-1; unclear D gene. Germline-derived CDR1 and CDR2 are SQVTM and ANQGSEA. Trimming pared 7 bases from V and 5 bases from J, leaving 8 bases between. This CDR3 is 10 amino acids long. The CDR3 sequence: CSALKTEAFF. CDR3 DNA sequence: TGCAGCGCACTAAAAACTGAAGCTTTCTTT.

The chain recombines TRBV4-1 with TRBJ2-6; TRBD1 might be the D (5 bases). Germline V gives CDR1 MGHRA, CDR2 YSYEKL. The CDR3 runs 19 residues. The V gene lost 1 base and the J gene lost 2 bases, with 18 bases spanning the gap. In DNA, the CDR3 is TGCGCCAGCAGCCAAGGCCCGGCCAGGGAAGTGACTGGGGCCAACGTCCTGACTTTC. This sequence encodes CASSQGPAREVTGANVLTF.

At least ten counts were recorded for this clonotype. The chain uses TRBV20-1 and TRBJ1-1; 11 nucleotides align to TRBD1. Germline-derived CDR1 and CDR2 are DFQATT and SNEGSKA (reference sequence). The CDR3 covers 14 residues. V dropped 6 bases and J dropped 4; count of bases not matched to a gene: 7. The CDR3: CSATDRGLGTEAFF. CDR3 in DNA: TGCAGTGCCACGGACAGGGGGCTAGGCACTGAAGCTTTCTTT.

Many counts were recorded for this clonotype. The V and J genes are TRBV10-3 and TRBJ2-5, with 12 bases fitting TRBD1. V lost 10 bases and J lost 5; bases outside the gene matches: 5. Germline V CDR1 and CDR2: ENHRY, SYGVKD. There are 13 residues in the CDR3. The CDR3 DNA sequence: TGTGCCACGGGACAGGGGGCCGCCGAGACCCAGTACTTC. As protein: CATGQGAAETQYF.

This chain joins TRBV27 and TRBJ2-7; 7 nucleotides agree with TRBD1. The CDR3 consists of 15 residues. The V gene end was trimmed by 5 bases and the J gene end by 2 bases; junction bases not matched to a gene: 9. Germline-derived CDR1 and CDR2 are MNHEY and SMNVEV (reference sequence). The CDR3 is CASSPTDRVPYEQYF. The CDR3 nucleotides are TGTGCCAGCAGTCCAACCGACAGGGTCCCCTACGAGCAGTACTTC.

The V call is TRBV27, the J call TRBJ2-1; no clear D gene. V lost 3 bases and J 0 bases, leaving 15 bases between the germline ends. Germline CDR1 and CDR2: MNHEY and SMNVEV (reference sequence). The CDR3 totals 17 residues. The CDR3 loop reads CASSFFPTDYSYNEQFF. The CDR3 DNA follows: TGTGCCAGCAGTTTCTTTCCCACAGATTACTCCTACAATGAGCAGTTCTTC.

This clonotype was recorded at least ten times. The chain has TRBV29-1 and TRBJ2-7, with 9 bases that match TRBD2. The CDR3 extends over 13 amino acids. Germline V gives CDR1 SQVTM, CDR2 ANQGSEA. Losses at the gene ends were 6 bases for V and 6 bases for J; bases not matched to a gene: 9. The CDR3, as DNA: TGCAGCGTGATGGGCAGCGGGAGGCGCGAGCAGTACTTC. Its protein is CSVMGSGRREQYF.

This clonotype occurred a few times. The V gene is TRBV29-1, the J gene TRBJ2-1, with D hard to call. The V gene lost 3 bases and the J gene lost 0 bases, with 3 bases spanning the gap. Germline V gene lookup returns CDR1 SQVTM and CDR2 ANQGSEA. This CDR3 is built from 12 residues. The CDR3 sequence is CSVDSSYNEQFF. The CDR3 DNA reads as TGCAGCGTTGACAGCTCCTACAATGAGCAGTTCTTC.

This clonotype was recorded at least ten times. V usage is TRBV12-3 or TRBV12-4 and J usage is TRBJ2-3; weak D call: TRBD1 (5 bases). The CDR3 extends over 14 amino acids. The V and J ends lost 6 bases and 0 bases respectively, with 10 bases between them. The CDR3 coding sequence is TGTGCCAGCAGCAGGGCGGATAGCACAGATACGCAGTATTTT. Translated: CASSRADSTDTQYF.

This clonotype showed up just a few times. The chain joins TRBV19 to TRBJ1-6; D gene unclear. Germline CDR1 is LNHDA and CDR2 is SQIVND (reference sequence). V was trimmed by 6 bases and J by 5 bases, leaving 17 bases between them. The CDR3 sequence is 16 residues long. The CDR3, as DNA: TGTGCCAGTAGGGATCACAGAGTGGCGAATAATTCACCCCTCCACTTT. Protein sequence: CASRDHRVANNSPLHF.